These 27 T cell receptor beta chains were all obtained from the same sample, sequenced in a study of shared clonotypes between healthy human individuals (dated by TCRdb to the early 2020s). Library prep was done by the immunoSEQ multiplex PCR assay. TCRdb carries this immuneACCESS record with in-frame sequences only. Its versions omit some clonotypes, under half of them owing to an unresolved V gene in the studies checked, with the rest unexplained. The sample profile shows 850,000 to 1,100,000 clones; around three quarters of them were found once. The leading ten clones occupy over 0.8% of the sample. The material sequenced was memory CD4+ T cells from PBMCs. The intended sense of this specimen's cell subset or site label: CD45RA-negative fraction. The receptors were sampled from a man younger than 35 in good health. Some clones in this sample may be carry-over from other donors' samples.

The chain carries TRBV2 and TRBJ1-2; D remains unclear. The CDR3 runs 15 residues. V gave up 1 base and J gave up 6 bases, with 15 bases separating them. Germline V lookup: CDR1 SNHLY, CDR2 FYNNEI. The CDR3: CASSEVRRHLHGYTF. The CDR3 bases are TGTGCCAGCAGTGAAGTTCGGAGGCATCTGCATGGCTACACCTTC.

V and J are TRBV18 and TRBJ1-2; D unresolved. This CDR3 is built from 14 residues. V was pared by 3 bases and J by 6 bases, with 14 bases between. Germline CDR1 KGHSH, CDR2 LQKENI. CDR3: CASSPDGPRNGYTF. CDR3 DNA sequence: TGTGCCAGCTCACCGGACGGACCTCGGAATGGCTACACCTTC. The entire variable domain, with the rest obtained from reference TRBV18 and TRBJ1-2, is as follows: NAGVMQNPRHLVRRRGQEARLRCSPMKGHSHVYWYRQLPEEGLKFMVYLQKENIIDESGMPKERFSAEFPKEGPSILRIQQVVRGDSAAYFCASSPDGPRNGYTFGSGTRLTVV.

As concerns this clone: The identical CDR3 is also encoded by other nucleotide sequences in the sample. This chain connects TRBV19 to TRBJ2-7; TRBD1 agrees at 7 bases. The V segment lost 6 bases and the J segment 2 bases; nucleotides outside the gene matches: 7. From germline, CDR1 is LNHDA and CDR2 SQIVND (reference sequence). The CDR3 consists of 14 residues. The CDR3 region has the DNA TGTGCCAGTAGCCGTAGACAGGGTACCTACGAGCAGTACTTC. Translated, it gives CASSRRQGTYEQYF.

The chain recombines TRBV28 with TRBJ2-5; possibly TRBD1 for D (5 bases). The V end was cut by 6 bases, the J end by 2 bases, with 16 bases between. CDR1 is MDHEN, CDR2 SYDVKM, per germline. The CDR3 consists of 15 residues. This CDR3 reads CASSSTGLGQETQYF. CDR3 sequence (DNA): TGTGCCAGCAGCTCCACAGGTCTTGGGCAAGAGACCCAGTACTTC.

The chain couples TRBV18 to TRBJ2-2; D is ambiguous. Trimming took 2 bases from V and 2 from J, leaving 9 bases between them. This CDR3 is built from 15 residues. CDR1 and CDR2 (germline): KGHSH, LQKENI. DNA of the CDR3: TGTGCCAGCTCACCAACACTTTATAACACCGGGGAGCTGTTTTTT. This sequence encodes CASSPTLYNTGELFF.

The rearrangement joins TRBV5-1 to TRBJ2-5; D may be TRBD2 (5 bases). Germline CDR1 and CDR2: SGHRS and YFSETQ. This CDR3 is 14 amino acids long. V dropped 4 bases and J dropped 5 bases, with 15 bases sitting between them. For the CDR3, the DNA is TGCGCCAGCAGCCGAGGGCCCCTCGAGGAGACCCAGTACTTC. Amino acid sequence: CASSRGPLEETQYF.

The chain is built from TRBV7-3 and TRBJ2-3; TRBD1 matches 7 bases. The V and J ends lost 5 bases and 0 bases, in that order; junction bases with no gene match: 5. The CDR3 has 15 residues. Germline-derived CDR1 and CDR2 are SGHTA and FQGTGA. Here the CDR3 DNA reads TGTGCCAGCAGCCAGGGACAGCCAAGCACAGATACGCAGTATTTT. Translated, it gives CASSQGQPSTDTQYF.

V gene TRBV19 combines with J gene TRBJ1-1; the D is unclear. Deletions cut 4 bases from V and 5 bases from J, with 5 bases between. The V gene's germline CDR1 is LNHDA and CDR2 SQIVND (reference sequence). This CDR3 has 11 residues. CDR3 in DNA: TGTGCCAGTAGTAAGGGAACTGAAGCTTTCTTT. Its translation: CASSKGTEAFF.

The chain carries TRBV5-4 and TRBJ2-1; maybe TRBD2 (6 bases). The CDR3 is 12 residues long. Germline CDR1 reads SGHNT; CDR2 reads YYREEE (reference sequence). Trimming removed 3 bases from V and 8 bases from J, with 9 bases in between. CDR3: CASSWERDEQFF. Written as DNA, the CDR3 is TGTGCCAGCAGCTGGGAGCGGGATGAGCAGTTCTTC.

This clone has only a few counts. At one boundary the junction diverges from the germline segment, which might be a read error. The rearrangement joins TRBV18 to TRBJ1-5; no reliable D call. Germline V gene sequence: CDR1 KGHSH, CDR2 LQKENI. This CDR3 contains 15 residues. CDR3 protein: CASSPPPGINQPQHF. DNA of the CDR3: TGTGCCAGCTCGCCACCACCGGGGATCAATCAGCCCCAGCATTTT.

Comments on this clone: A much larger clone is a single base away; this may be a read error. The chain couples TRBV7-6 to TRBJ1-1; D gene ambiguous. CDR1 and CDR2 (germline): SGHVS, FNYEAQ. Trimming shortened V by 2 bases and J by 1 base, and 5 bases separated the two germline ends. CDR3 size: 13 residues. CDR3 nucleotide sequence: TGTGCCAGCAGCTTACGGGGGAACACTGAAGCTTTCTTT. It is translated as CASSLRGNTEAFF.

V is TRBV27 and J is TRBJ2-3, with 14 bases matching TRBD2. Looked up from germline, CDR1 is MNHEY and CDR2 is SMNVEV (reference sequence). The CDR3 has 23 residues. The J segment lost 10 bases and the V segment lost 1 base, leaving 28 bases of the junction unmatched. The CDR3 bases are TGTGCCAGCAGTTTATTGCGCGGTGGTTGGCTGATGAGACTAGCGGGGGGGACGAGTGCGCAGTATTTT. This sequence encodes CASSLLRGGWLMRLAGGTSAQYF.

The V and J genes are TRBV7-2 and TRBJ2-2; 9 nucleotides line up with TRBD2. Trimming cost V 5 bases and J 0 bases; bases outside gene matches: 13. CDR1 is SGHTA and CDR2 is FQGNSA in the germline V gene. The CDR3 covers 19 residues. CDR3 region: CASSRWGGRVGANTGELFF. The CDR3 DNA is TGTGCCAGCAGCCGGTGGGGCGGGAGGGTTGGTGCGAACACCGGGGAGCTGTTTTTT.

The chain carries TRBV5-3 and TRBJ1-2; 9 positions agree with TRBD1. Being an ORF, TRBV5-3 has a function that is uncertain. With 5 bases clipped from V and 8 bases from J, the junction kept 7 bases outside the gene matches. The CDR3 consists of 13 residues. DNA for the CDR3: TGTGCCAGAAGGTCTCCGGGACAGGGAGGCTACACCTTC. Translated, it gives CARRSPGQGGYTF.

The chain employs TRBV6-5 and TRBJ1-1, with D perhaps TRBD1 (5 bases). V lost 0 bases and J 1 base, leaving 9 bases between the germline ends. The CDR3 sequence is 15 residues long. Germline CDR1 and CDR2: MNHEY and SVGAGI. The CDR3 reads CASSYSLGGNTEAFF. The CDR3 bases are TGTGCCAGCAGTTACTCTTTGGGGGGGAACACTGAAGCTTTCTTT.

The V and J genes are TRBV9 and TRBJ1-3; 11 nucleotides agree with TRBD1. This CDR3 is 17 amino acids long. Trimming at V came to 0 bases and at J to 1 base, leaving 3 bases not matched to a gene. CDR1 and CDR2 (germline): SGDLS, YYNGEE. Here the CDR3 DNA reads TGTGCCAGCAGCGTAGACGGACAGGGGGCATCTGGAAACACCATATATTTT. Translating it yields CASSVDGQGASGNTIYF.

The chain uses TRBV18 and TRBJ1-1; 9 bases align to TRBD1. V was clipped by 3 bases and J by 4 bases; unmatched bases: 6. The CDR3 consists of 15 residues. Looked up from germline, CDR1 is KGHSH and CDR2 is LQKENI. The CDR3, as DNA: TGTGCCAGCTCACCTAACAGGGGGCAGGTCACTGAAGCTTTCTTT. Translation: CASSPNRGQVTEAFF.

This chain connects TRBV18 to TRBJ2-3, with 13 bases lining up with TRBD2. The J segment lost 1 base and the V segment lost 3 bases, leaving 7 bases of the junction unmatched. Germline assignment: CDR1 KGHSH and CDR2 LQKENI. The CDR3 is 18 residues long. The CDR3 DNA sequence: TGTGCCAGCTCACCCCTCGGGACTAGCGGGAAGGGCACAGATACGCAGTATTTT. This encodes CASSPLGTSGKGTDTQYF.

The CDR3 sequence is CASVATDTQYF. CDR3 coding DNA: TGTGCCAGCGTGGCGACAGATACGCAGTATTTT. V and J are TRBV28 and TRBJ2-3; D unclear. The CDR3 has 11 amino acids. V was pared by 8 bases and J by 3 bases, with 6 bases between. Germline V gives CDR1 MDHEN, CDR2 SYDVKM.

The V gene is TRBV18, the J gene TRBJ2-6; weak D call: TRBD1 (6 bases). The germline gives CDR1 KGHSH, CDR2 LQKENI. V was shortened by 2 bases and J by 2 bases, with 16 bases between the two germline ends. CDR3 size: 18 residues. Here the CDR3 reads CASSPVVLRGAGANVLTF. In DNA form, the CDR3 reads TGTGCCAGCTCACCAGTAGTCCTCAGGGGTGCTGGGGCCAACGTCCTGACTTTC.

V usage is TRBV7-2 and J usage is TRBJ2-4; perhaps D is TRBD1 or TRBD2 (6 bases each). The germline CDR1 and CDR2 sequences are SGHTA and FQGNSA. Trimming took off 2 bases at V and 2 bases at J, with 13 bases between the two ends. CDR3 length: 16 amino acids. CDR3 amino acids: CASSLSSGAPKNIQYF. In DNA, the CDR3 is TGTGCCAGCAGCTTATCCTCGGGGGCCCCCAAAAACATTCAGTACTTC.

The V and J genes are TRBV28 and TRBJ2-7; 7 bases align to TRBD2. Germline lookup yields CDR1 MDHEN and CDR2 SYDVKM. The junction had 4 bases not matched to a gene; V was cut back by 5 bases and J by 3 bases. The CDR3 loop spans 13 amino acids. The CDR3 coding sequence is TGTGCCAGCAGTACTAGCGATATCTACGAGCAGTACTTC. It translates to CASSTSDIYEQYF.

The V gene is TRBV18, the J gene TRBJ1-2, with 9 bases aligning to TRBD1. Germline V gene lookup returns CDR1 KGHSH and CDR2 LQKENI. Trimming took 5 bases from V and 8 from J; bases not matched to a gene: 18. This CDR3 has 17 residues. The DNA for the CDR3 is TGTGCCAGCTCAACATCTACGGGACAGGGTTTAAGTCAAGGCTACACCTTC. It specifies CASSTSTGQGLSQGYTF. Using reference TRBV18 and TRBJ1-2 for the parts outside the CDR3, the full variable domain is NAGVMQNPRHLVRRRGQEARLRCSPMKGHSHVYWYRQLPEEGLKFMVYLQKENIIDESGMPKERFSAEFPKEGPSILRIQQVVRGDSAAYFCASSTSTGQGLSQGYTFGSGTRLTVV.

This clone was recorded a few times. At the DNA level, this CDR3 is encoded by other sequences in the same sample as well. The chain links TRBV6-1 to TRBJ1-2, with TRBD1 matching 7 bases. Per the germline V gene, CDR1 is MNHNS and CDR2 is SASEGT. This CDR3 region has 13 residues. Losses at the gene ends were 6 bases for V and 3 bases for J; bases not matched to a gene: 4. The CDR3 is CASRTGQYYGYTF. The CDR3 coding sequence is TGTGCCAGCAGGACAGGGCAATACTATGGCTACACCTTC.

This rearrangement joins TRBV27 to TRBJ2-1, with 7 nucleotides matching TRBD2. J was trimmed by 0 bases and V by 6 bases; bases with no gene match: 11. The CDR3 totals 17 residues. Germline CDR1 MNHEY, CDR2 SMNVEV (reference sequence). CDR3 nucleotides: TGTGCCAGCAGCCCCCAAGGGAGGGCGAGCTCCTACAATGAGCAGTTCTTC. This translates into CASSPQGRASSYNEQFF.

V usage is TRBV6-6 and J usage is TRBJ2-1, with 12 bases aligning to TRBD1. Germline trimming cut 2 bases from V and 8 bases from J; bases unmatched to any gene: 7. This CDR3 contains 16 residues. Germline V gene data show CDR1 as MNHNY and CDR2 as SVGAGI (reference sequence). DNA of the CDR3: TGTGCCAGCAGTTACAACGTGGGACAGGGGGCTGATGAGCAGTTCTTC. As protein: CASSYNVGQGADEQFF.

This clone was observed a few times. The rearrangement uses TRBV4-1 and TRBJ1-1; 7 positions agree with TRBD1. Germline loops: CDR1 MGHRA, CDR2 YSYEKL. Germline trimming cut 2 bases from V and 5 bases from J; bases unmatched to any gene: 5. The CDR3 covers 14 residues. CDR3 coding DNA: TGCGCCAGCAGCCAATTTCACAGGGGAACTGAAGCTTTCTTT. The encoded protein is CASSQFHRGTEAFF.